One sample yielded the 18 T cell receptor beta chains listed below, sequenced in a study of blood T cells in healthy people across ages. The use of a sample-barcoded 5' primer and a J-beta primer mix characterized a second PCR of roughly 7 to 11 cycles. TCRdb analysed the 5' RACE reads with MiXCR anew, one entry per CDR3 protein. This sample has approximately 880,000 distinct CDR3 sequences, with about 44% found just once. The source material was blood. The receptors derive from a man aged 30 to 45 in good health.

Comment on this clonotype: At one boundary the junction diverges from the germline segment, which might be a read error. The V and J genes are TRBV28 and TRBJ1-5, with D unresolved. The CDR3 is made up of 17 amino acids. Germline CDR1 MDHEN, CDR2 SYDVKM. In DNA, the CDR3 is TGTGCCGGCAGTTTAACCCCGGCGCCATATAGCAATCAGCCCCAGCATTTT. Protein product: CAGSLTPAPYSNQPQHF.

This clonotype was observed many times. DNA for the CDR3: TGTGCCAGCAGTTTAGGACTAGCGGGGGGAAACGAGCAGTTCTTC. Amino acids: CASSLGLAGGNEQFF. This chain joins TRBV28 and TRBJ2-1; 14 bases align to TRBD2. With V trimmed by 2 bases and J by 10 bases, 4 bases remained unmatched. The CDR3 runs 15 residues. The germline V gene encodes CDR1 MDHEN and CDR2 SYDVKM.

This clonotype has a handful of counts. This chain connects TRBV20-1 to TRBJ2-7, with 7 bases matching TRBD2. This CDR3 region has 10 residues. With 2 bases clipped from V and 12 bases from J, the junction kept 4 bases outside the gene matches. The germline gives CDR1 DFQATT, CDR2 SNEGSKA (reference sequence). In nucleotides, the CDR3 is TGCAGTGCTAGAACCGGGACTACGTACTTC. Translation gives CSARTGTTYF.

The chain recombines TRBV27 with TRBJ2-5, with D perhaps TRBD2 (6 bases). Germline V CDR1 and CDR2: MNHEY, SMNVEV (reference sequence). This CDR3 is built from 14 residues. V was shortened by 6 bases and J by 1 base, with 12 bases between the two germline ends. The DNA of the CDR3 is TGTGCCAGCAGCCCTAGCGAGGCCCAAGAGACCCAGTACTTC. Translation: CASSPSEAQETQYF.

The chain is built from TRBV20-1 and TRBJ2-7; TRBD2 might be the D (7 bases). V was shortened by 2 bases and J by 2 bases, with 16 bases between the two germline ends. CDR1 is DFQATT, CDR2 SNEGSKA, per germline (reference sequence). The CDR3 runs to 15 residues. Here the CDR3 reads CSARRGGGSAYEQYF. For the CDR3, the DNA is TGCAGTGCTAGACGAGGGGGAGGGAGCGCCTACGAGCAGTACTTC.

The rearrangement links TRBV7-9 to TRBJ2-5; 14 bases agree with TRBD2. V shed 8 bases and J 0 bases; nucleotides not matched to a gene: 8. Germline CDR1 SEHNR, CDR2 FQNEAQ (reference sequence). The CDR3 has 17 residues. The CDR3 DNA follows: TGTGCCAGCTCTGGACTAGCGGGGGGCGGGTACCAAGAGACCCAGTACTTC. Encoded protein: CASSGLAGGGYQETQYF.

CDR3 amino acids: CASSLSVAKGLETQYF. The CDR3 DNA sequence: TGTGCCAGCAGCTTAAGCGTTGCTAAGGGTCTAGAGACCCAGTACTTC. The chain joins TRBV7-2 to TRBJ2-5; D is unclear. V was clipped by 2 bases and J by 4 bases, with 17 bases between them. Germline V CDR1 and CDR2: SGHTA, FQGNSA. The CDR3 sequence is 16 residues long.

With regard to this clonotype: A much larger clone lies a single base off, so this may be a read error. The chain couples TRBV7-7 to TRBJ2-5; tentatively, D is TRBD2 (5 bases). The J call may be mistaken, given a closer DNA end match to TRBJ2-1. The CDR3 runs to 13 residues. From germline, CDR1 is SSHAT and CDR2 FNYEAQ (reference sequence). CDR3: CASSWTFQETQFF. CDR3 nucleotide sequence: TGTGCTAGCAGCTGGACTTTCCAGGAGACCCAGTTCTTC.

The chain has TRBV6-5 and TRBJ1-2, with D hard to call. Germline-derived CDR1 and CDR2 are MNHEY and SVGAGI. This CDR3 is built from 16 residues. Trimming stripped 0 bases from V and 4 bases from J, with 15 bases between. The CDR3 spells CASSYSLTATAYGYTF. Written as DNA, the CDR3 is TGTGCCAGCAGTTACTCCCTGACGGCGACGGCCTATGGCTACACCTTC.

This chain links TRBV28 with TRBJ1-2; unclear D gene. The CDR3 extends over 14 amino acids. V was cut by 8 bases and J by 0 bases, with 13 bases left in between. Germline CDR1 MDHEN, CDR2 SYDVKM. Written as DNA, the CDR3 is TGTGCCAGCCGAACACCTACCCCTAACTATGGCTACACCTTC. As protein: CASRTPTPNYGYTF.

This clonotype was recorded a few times. This rearrangement joins TRBV20-1 to TRBJ2-7, with a tentative D call TRBD1 (5 bases). CDR1 and CDR2 (germline): DFQATT, SNEGSKA (reference sequence). The CDR3 covers 16 residues. Trimming left V 0 bases short and J 3 bases short, with 18 bases between. As DNA, the CDR3 is TGCAGTGCTAGAGATATCACCGGGTCCCAGGGCTACGAGCAGTACTTC. The encoded protein is CSARDITGSQGYEQYF.

The J gene is TRBJ2-1, the V gene TRBV4-1; the D gene could be TRBD1 or TRBD2 (7 bases each). Germline V gives CDR1 MGHRA, CDR2 YSYEKL. The CDR3 is 19 amino acids. With 4 bases removed from V and 4 bases from J, the gap between germline ends came to 26 bases. The CDR3: CASSLPSKGRGQWYNEQFF. CDR3 DNA sequence: TGCGCCAGCAGCCTCCCCTCAAAAGGGAGGGGGCAGTGGTACAATGAGCAGTTCTTC.

This clonotype showed up just a few times. The CDR3 protein is CSARENTKGTDTQYF. The CDR3 DNA reads as TGCAGTGCTAGGGAGAACACCAAGGGCACAGATACGCAGTATTTT. This rearrangement joins TRBV20-1 to TRBJ2-3; no clear D. Trimming pared 3 bases from V and 1 base from J, leaving 14 bases between. CDR3 length: 15 amino acids. CDR1 is DFQATT, CDR2 SNEGSKA, per germline (reference sequence).

This clonotype occurred a few times. This chain uses TRBV20-1 with TRBJ2-7; D ambiguous. The CDR3 spans 16 residues. Trimming removed 0 bases from V and 0 bases from J, with 15 bases in between. CDR1 is DFQATT and CDR2 is SNEGSKA in the germline V gene (reference sequence). This chain's CDR3 is CSARDPLKLSSYEQYF. In DNA form, the CDR3 reads TGCAGTGCTAGAGATCCCCTGAAATTAAGCTCCTACGAGCAGTACTTC.

The genes are TRBV6-1 and TRBJ2-3; D gene uncertain. Trimming stripped 0 bases from V and 5 bases from J, with 6 bases between. The CDR3 loop spans 13 amino acids. Germline CDR1 reads MNHNS; CDR2 reads SASEGT. The CDR3 sequence is CASSEAQVDTQYF. The CDR3 DNA reads as TGTGCCAGCAGTGAAGCGCAGGTAGATACGCAGTATTTT.

The chain couples TRBV11-3 to TRBJ2-1; weak D call: TRBD1 (5 bases). Germline V gene sequence: CDR1 SGHNT, CDR2 YENEEA. This CDR3 spans 13 amino acids. Trimming removed 6 bases at V and 2 bases at J, with 8 bases between. The CDR3 sequence is CASSQTAYNEQFF. CDR3 nucleotide sequence: TGTGCCAGCAGTCAGACAGCCTACAATGAGCAGTTCTTC.

This clonotype was detected a few times. This sequence joins TRBV29-1 and TRBJ2-5; possible D gene TRBD1, 5 bases. TRBJ2-7 matches the DNA end more closely, so the J call is doubtful. Looked up from germline, CDR1 is SQVTM and CDR2 is ANQGSEA. CDR3 size: 13 residues. The CDR3, as DNA: TGCAGCGTTGGGGGCACCCAACTCTACGAGCAGTACTTC. This codes for CSVGGTQLYEQYF.

The V call is TRBV7-2, the J call TRBJ2-3, with D possibly TRBD2 on 6 matching bases. V lost 5 bases to trimming and J lost 2 bases, with 20 bases between them. The CDR3 loop spans 17 amino acids. Looked up from germline, CDR1 is SGHTA and CDR2 is FQGNSA. The CDR3 DNA reads as TGTGCCAGCAGCCGAGAAACGGGGGTCGGAGACACAGATACGCAGTATTTT. Its translation is CASSRETGVGDTDTQYF.